The 21 T cell receptor beta chains in this list originate from one sample, sequenced in a study of CD8+ T cells in alopecia areata. Noted treatment: oral pan-JAK inhibitor, 5-10 mg twice daily. RNA was isolated and reverse transcribed to cDNA, the sequencing template. Only in-frame clones appear in the TCRdb table, and some are missing; sequencing was by immunoSEQ multiplex PCR. The sample records some 150,000 clones, around 86% being singletons. Sample: CD8+ T cells sorted from blood, taken at week 4, from a patient treated with tofacitinib. These receptors were collected from a human donor with alopecia areata.

The chain is built from TRBV19 and TRBJ1-2; 7 bases are shared with TRBD1. The V gene end was trimmed by 5 bases and the J gene end by 4 bases; junction bases not matched to a gene: 10. Germline V gene sequence: CDR1 LNHDA, CDR2 SQIVND (reference sequence). The CDR3 runs 15 residues. Here the CDR3 reads CASSDLTGHPYGYTF. CDR3 coding DNA: TGTGCCAGTAGTGACCTGACAGGGCATCCCTATGGCTACACCTTC.

The V call is TRBV19, the J call TRBJ1-5; possible D gene TRBD1, 6 bases. Trimming left V 3 bases short and J 3 bases short, with 12 bases between. Germline loops: CDR1 LNHDA, CDR2 SQIVND (reference sequence). This CDR3 contains 15 residues. The CDR3 DNA reads TGTGCCAGTAGTATTGAGACAGGCTACAATCAGCCCCAGCATTTT. Its protein product is CASSIETGYNQPQHF.

This chain uses TRBV7-9 with TRBJ1-5, with D possibly TRBD1 on 5 matching bases. CDR1 is SEHNR and CDR2 is FQNEAQ in the germline V gene (reference sequence). The CDR3 runs to 17 residues. Trimming removed 5 bases at V and 3 bases at J, with 20 bases between. The CDR3 reads CASSAPADRDINQPQHF. CDR3 sequence (DNA): TGTGCCAGCAGCGCGCCCGCCGACAGAGATATCAATCAGCCCCAGCATTTT.

The V gene is TRBV10-3, the J gene TRBJ2-7; D remains unclear. The length of the CDR3 is 17 residues. The V end was cut by 0 bases, the J end by 1 base, with 16 bases between. Germline V gene sequence: CDR1 ENHRY, CDR2 SYGVKD. The CDR3 here is CAISESAESTFSYEQYF. CDR3 bases: TGTGCCATCAGTGAGTCGGCAGAGAGCACATTTTCCTACGAGCAGTACTTC.

V gene TRBV30 combines with J gene TRBJ2-2; weak D call: TRBD2 (5 bases). The CDR3 extends over 14 amino acids. V shed 1 base and J shed 1 base, with 7 bases lying between them. Germline V CDR1 and CDR2: GTSNPN, SVGIG (reference sequence). The CDR3 protein is CAWSEGLNTGELFF. CDR3 DNA sequence: TGTGCCTGGAGTGAAGGACTGAACACCGGGGAGCTGTTTTTT. The variable domain in full, completed from reference TRBV30 and TRBJ2-2, reads SQTIHQWPATLVQPVGSPLSLECTVEGTSNPNLYWYRQAAGRGLQLLFYSVGIGQISSEVPQNLSASRPQDRQFILSSKKLLLSDSGFYLCAWSEGLNTGELFFGEGSRLTVL.

The rearrangement joins TRBV5-6 to TRBJ1-5; a possible D gene is TRBD1 (6 bases). The germline gives CDR1 SGHDT, CDR2 YYEEEE. V shed 0 bases and J shed 2 bases, with 15 bases lying between them. The CDR3 contains 17 residues. CDR3 coding DNA: TGTGCCAGCAGCTTGGCCCAGGGGCGGGTTGGCAATCAGCCCCAGCATTTT. Translated, it gives CASSLAQGRVGNQPQHF.

The rearrangement uses TRBV4-1 and TRBJ2-3; D not resolved. CDR3 length equals 13 residues. V was trimmed by 0 bases and J by 10 bases, leaving 11 bases between them. Germline values: CDR1 MGHRA, CDR2 YSYEKL. CDR3 sequence: CASSQERLGAQYF. The CDR3 DNA reads TGCGCCAGCAGCCAAGAGAGACTTGGGGCGCAGTATTTT.

A single count supports this clone. V is TRBV19 and J is TRBJ2-1; D is unresolved. This CDR3 spans 13 amino acids. V lost 3 bases to trimming and J lost 7 bases, with 10 bases between them. Germline-derived CDR1 and CDR2 are LNHDA and SQIVND (reference sequence). The CDR3: CASSIYQDNEQFF. CDR3 bases: TGTGCCAGTAGTATTTACCAAGATAATGAGCAGTTCTTC.

This clone came up a few times. The chain employs TRBV27 and TRBJ1-2; D is unclear. V was cut by 3 bases and J by 3 bases, with 17 bases left in between. CDR3 size: 16 residues. Germline V gene sequence: CDR1 MNHEY, CDR2 SMNVEV (reference sequence). CDR3 coding DNA: TGTGCCAGCAGTTTCCAACCGGGAGAGAAACACTATGGCTACACCTTC. This translates into CASSFQPGEKHYGYTF.

This chain connects TRBV4-1 to TRBJ2-5, with no clear D. This CDR3 has 14 amino acids. In germline, CDR1 is MGHRA, CDR2 YSYEKL. V was pared by 5 bases and J by 2 bases, with 12 bases between. The CDR3 coding sequence is TGCGCCAGCAGCACAGCGCCAGGACAAGAGACCCAGTACTTC. This codes for CASSTAPGQETQYF.

The chain is built from TRBV6-5 and TRBJ2-2; D gene ambiguous. Trimming took off 2 bases at V and 6 bases at J, with 10 bases between the two ends. The germline V gene encodes CDR1 MNHEY and CDR2 SVGAGI. CDR3 length: 14 residues. CDR3 in DNA: TGTGCCAGCAGTTACGGGCAGCTTGCCGGGGAGCTGTTTTTT. Amino acid sequence: CASSYGQLAGELFF.

The genes are TRBV29-1 and TRBJ2-2; TRBD1 agrees at 8 bases. The CDR3 is 17 amino acids. The J segment lost 1 base and the V segment lost 7 bases, leaving 14 bases of the junction unmatched. Per the germline V gene, CDR1 is SQVTM and CDR2 is ANQGSEA. The CDR3, as DNA: TGCAGCGCCAGCCGTGGGTCCGGGACAGGGAACACCGGGGAGCTGTTTTTT. It yields the protein CSASRGSGTGNTGELFF.

The chain recombines TRBV29-1 with TRBJ1-2; possible D gene TRBD1, 5 bases. Germline CDR1 SQVTM, CDR2 ANQGSEA. The CDR3 contains 15 residues. Trimming removed 2 bases at V and 2 bases at J, with 15 bases between. CDR3 loop: CSVEKGLTTNYGYTF. DNA for the CDR3: TGCAGCGTTGAAAAGGGACTAACTACCAACTATGGCTACACCTTC.

This chain connects TRBV27 to TRBJ2-7; 9 positions agree with TRBD1. Looked up from germline, CDR1 is MNHEY and CDR2 is SMNVEV (reference sequence). The V segment lost 6 bases and the J segment 3 bases; nucleotides outside the gene matches: 9. The CDR3 is 15 amino acids. CDR3 in amino acids: CASRLGQGKHYEQYF. CDR3 DNA sequence: TGTGCCAGCAGGTTGGGACAGGGCAAACACTACGAGCAGTACTTC.

The chain links TRBV7-3 to TRBJ2-3; D uncertain. V was pared by 3 bases and J by 0 bases, with 7 bases between. This CDR3 region has 14 residues. Germline CDR1 is SGHTA and CDR2 is FQGTGA. The CDR3 loop is CASSFETSTDTQYF. The DNA of the CDR3 is TGTGCCAGCAGCTTCGAGACTAGCACAGATACGCAGTATTTT.

This chain links TRBV29-1 with TRBJ1-2; possibly TRBD1 for D (5 bases). Trimming shortened V by 3 bases and J by 5 bases, and 7 bases separated the two germline ends. CDR3 length equals 11 residues. The germline V gene encodes CDR1 SQVTM and CDR2 ANQGSEA. CDR3 region: CSVETEYGYTF. CDR3 in DNA: TGCAGCGTTGAGACAGAGTATGGCTACACCTTC.

This chain connects TRBV5-4 to TRBJ2-1, with 7 bases matching TRBD2. This CDR3 has 14 residues. V was clipped by 4 bases and J by 0 bases; unmatched bases: 1. Germline V CDR1 and CDR2: SGHNT, YYREEE (reference sequence). The CDR3 DNA follows: TGTGCCAGCAGCCTAGCGGACTCCTACAATGAGCAGTTCTTC. It yields the protein CASSLADSYNEQFF.

The J gene is TRBJ2-2, the V gene TRBV2; 10 bases are a match to TRBD1. CDR3 length equals 18 residues. J gave up 3 bases and V 4 bases, and 11 bases lay outside the gene matches. CDR1 and CDR2 from the germline V gene are SNHLY and FYNNEI. The CDR3 protein is CASSGPTGGGSDTGELFF. DNA of the CDR3: TGTGCCAGCAGTGGACCGACAGGGGGCGGGTCGGACACCGGGGAGCTGTTTTTT.

Regarding this clone: One junction end does not reproduce the germline sequence, and a read error may be involved. This CDR3 is also generated by other DNA sequences in the sample. V is TRBV29-1 and J is TRBJ2-7, with D possibly matching TRBD2 (5 bases). Germline loops: CDR1 SQVTM, CDR2 ANQGSEA. This CDR3 contains 13 residues. In DNA form, the CDR3 reads TGCAGCGTGGAAGATGGGAGTTCCTACGAGCAGTACTTC. It specifies CSVEDGSSYEQYF.

Here the CDR3 DNA reads TGCAGCGTTGAAGGGGCAGGGTTGTTCACTGAAGCTTTCTTT. Translating it yields CSVEGAGLFTEAFF. V is TRBV29-1 and J is TRBJ1-1; perhaps TRBD1 as D (5 bases). Trimming removed 1 base from V and 4 bases from J, with 13 bases in between. The CDR3 runs to 14 residues. Looked up from germline, CDR1 is SQVTM and CDR2 is ANQGSEA.

This clone came up a few times. V and J are TRBV6-1 and TRBJ1-1, with D possibly matching TRBD1 (5 bases). The V gene's germline CDR1 is MNHNS and CDR2 SASEGT. The CDR3 has 16 amino acids. Between the trimmed V and J ends, which lost 0 bases and 0 bases, there was a span of 11 bases. CDR3 region: CASSEAQSDMNTEAFF. As DNA, the CDR3 is TGTGCCAGCAGTGAAGCGCAGTCGGACATGAACACTGAAGCTTTCTTT.